This T cell receptor (beta chain) was retrieved from a study of cytotoxic CD8 clonotypes in ibrutinib-treated CLL. TCRdb's table, derived via immunoSEQ multiplex PCR, lists solely in-frame clones and lacks some. The repertoire holds 130,000 or so clones, with 60% to 85% as singletons. Findings and limits, study-wide: Private clonotypes, not public ones, expanded at ibrutinib response. The study found baseline clonality above age-matched healthy donors, tracking circulating CD8+ T-cell counts.

Per germline, CDR1 MGHRA and CDR2 YSYEKL. This CDR3 spans 15 amino acids. V was clipped by 1 base and J by 6 bases, with 13 bases between them. Note on this clone: Its antigen is undetermined.

The source was PBMCs, collected after 12 months of ibrutinib treatment. The rearrangement joins TRBV4-1 to TRBJ1-5, with a weak D call TRBD1 (5 bases). The receptor's source is a human donor with chronic lymphocytic leukemia. The CDR3 DNA reads as TGCGCCAGCAGCCAAGGCAGGGACGGTAGTCAGCCCCAGCATTTT. It codes for CASSQGRDGSQPQHF.